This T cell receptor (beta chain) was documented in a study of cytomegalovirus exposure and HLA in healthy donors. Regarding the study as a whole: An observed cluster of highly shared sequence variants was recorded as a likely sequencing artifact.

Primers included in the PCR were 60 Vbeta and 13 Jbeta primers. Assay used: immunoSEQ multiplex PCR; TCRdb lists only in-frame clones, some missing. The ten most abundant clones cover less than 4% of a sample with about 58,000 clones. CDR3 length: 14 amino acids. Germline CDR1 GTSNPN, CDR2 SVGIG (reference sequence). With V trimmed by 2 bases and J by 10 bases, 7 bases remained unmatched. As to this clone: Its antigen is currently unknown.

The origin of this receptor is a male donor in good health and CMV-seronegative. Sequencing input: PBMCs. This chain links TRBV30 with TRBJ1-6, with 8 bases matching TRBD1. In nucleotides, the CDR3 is TGTGCCTGGAGTCCAGACAGGGGTTACTCACCCCTCCACTTT. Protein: CAWSPDRGYSPLHF.